This TCR beta chain derives from a study of cytomegalovirus exposure and HLA in healthy donors. Study-wide findings and caveats: Researchers reported in a later analysis that a missense DCLRE1C variant was tied to TCR beta V- and J-gene trimming. Upon later analysis, TCR association rates were observed to vary by HLA locus, being highest for DRB1 and lowest for HLA-C.

V lost 5 bases and J 9 bases, leaving 26 bases between the germline ends. This CDR3 is 17 amino acids long. Per the germline V gene, CDR1 is PRHDT and CDR2 is FYEKMQ (reference sequence). The PCR contained 60 Vbeta and 13 Jbeta primers. In the authors' workflow: The count from a later analysis was about 80 million unique TCR beta chains, some 11 million of them shared. Produced via immunoSEQ multiplex PCR; TCRdb's table is partial and in-frame only. V, J and clone size are those of that table, while D and trimming were read from the DNA. Counted here are about 210,000 clones, roughly 77% occurring once; the ten biggest clones make up about 0.37%. As concerns this clone: As yet, its antigen is unknown.

The TCR originated in a male donor in good health and CMV-seropositive. The sequencing sample was made of PBMCs. This chain uses TRBV13 with TRBJ2-1, with D perhaps matching TRBD1 (6 bases). CDR3 region: CASSLTVIGQPLTEQFF. CDR3 nucleotides: TGTGCCAGCAGCCTAACGGTCATCGGACAGCCTTTGACTGAGCAGTTCTTC.